Listed here is a single TCR beta chain. CDR3 length: 15 amino acids. Germline V gene lookup returns CDR1 MNHEY and CDR2 SMNVEV (reference sequence). Trimming took 1 base from V and 2 from J; bases not matched to a gene: 5. This entry is derived from a study of blood T cell repertoires in COVID-19. The protocol was immunoSEQ multiplex PCR, while the TCRdb copy is restricted to in-frame clones and leaves out a portion. The sample has around 59,000 clones, 70% to 75% seen once; the top ten hold more than 15%. The gene calls are TRBV27 and TRBJ2-7; TRBD1 matches at 7 bases. The sequence was obtained from a woman aged 45-59 years with active or convalescent COVID-19. What was sequenced was peripheral blood. The chain's CDR3 is CASSLWTGRPYEQYF. The CDR3 region has the DNA TGTGCCAGCAGTTTATGGACAGGTCGACCCTACGAGCAGTACTTC.